The present T cell receptor beta chain was sequenced within a study of blood T cell repertoires in COVID-19. Background on the study: T cells, B-cell-depleted T cells, or PBMCs supplied cDNA or gDNA.

V was clipped by 1 base and J by 6 bases, with 15 bases between them. This CDR3 has 15 amino acids. Germline-derived CDR1 and CDR2 are MGHRA and YSYEKL. The authors' processing: Amplified reference gene primers provided the basis for estimating nucleated cell counts. The data were produced by immunoSEQ multiplex PCR, yet TCRdb's version contains in-frame clones alone and is incomplete. D and trimming were read from the DNA, whereas the V and J calls and clone size are those reported in that table. The data contain around 480,000 clones, about 85% of them singletons. Everyone who took part was about 18 to 90 years old, and they came from 20 to 25 US areas. A single count supports this clone.

The chain recombines TRBV4-1 with TRBJ1-2; D gene unclear. The clonotype comes from a woman younger than 30 who had recovered from COVID-19. Sequenced input: PBMCs or T cells enriched from blood (not recorded which). Here the CDR3 reads CASSQVGLKVDGYTF. The CDR3 DNA reads TGCGCCAGCAGCCAAGTGGGCCTCAAGGTGGATGGCTACACCTTC.